The entry below gives a single T cell receptor (beta chain) sequence along with its context. What it binds is unknown. The record originates from a study of T cell responses to AZD1222 COVID-19 vaccine. Study findings and constraints: Among the donors, most were white British and more were female, and clonal diversity was possibly underestimated. Epitopes outside B.1.351 and B.1.1.7 mutated regions reportedly drew nearly half of spike TCRs. Just 6 or 7 people given AZD1222 tested seropositive at baseline. Every sample of the repertoires postdated the peak T cell response.

This table comes from immunoSEQ multiplex PCR, and its TCRdb copy is limited to in-frame clones, with some not included. In the table there are about 96,000 clones, more than 75% of which are singletons. The starting material was peripheral blood, obtained on day 0 of MenACWY control vaccination. This receptor was identified in an adult in good health.

The CDR3 loop reads CASSLGPDQPQHF. The CDR3 DNA is TGCGCCAGCAGCTTGGGCCCGGATCAGCCCCAGCATTTT. The chain carries TRBV5-1 and TRBJ1-5, with D uncertain. The CDR3 has 13 amino acids. The V end was cut by 0 bases, the J end by 5 bases, with 6 bases between. Germline-derived CDR1 and CDR2 are SGHRS and YFSETQ. The whole variable domain, remainder taken from reference TRBV5-1 and TRBJ1-5, is KAGVTQTPRYLIKTRGQQVTLSCSPISGHRSVSWYQQTPGQGLQFLFEYFSETQRNKGNFPGRFSGRQFSNSRSEMNVSTLELGDSALYLCASSLGPDQPQHFGDGTRLSIL.